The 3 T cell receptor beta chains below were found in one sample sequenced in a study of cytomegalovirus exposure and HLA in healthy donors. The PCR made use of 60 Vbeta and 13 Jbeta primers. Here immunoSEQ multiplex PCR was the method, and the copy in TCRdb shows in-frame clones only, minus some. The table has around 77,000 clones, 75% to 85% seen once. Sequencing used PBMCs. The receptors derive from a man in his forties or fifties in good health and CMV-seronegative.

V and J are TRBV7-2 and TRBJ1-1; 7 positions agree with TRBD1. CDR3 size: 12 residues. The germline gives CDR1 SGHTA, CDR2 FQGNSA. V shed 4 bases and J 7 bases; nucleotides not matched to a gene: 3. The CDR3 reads CASSSTGNEAFF. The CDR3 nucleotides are TGTGCCAGCAGCTCGACAGGGAATGAAGCTTTCTTT.

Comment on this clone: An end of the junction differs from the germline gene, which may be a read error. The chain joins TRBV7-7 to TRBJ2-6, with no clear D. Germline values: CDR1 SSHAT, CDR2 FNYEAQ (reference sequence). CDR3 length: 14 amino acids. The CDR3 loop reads CASSPSSGANVLTF. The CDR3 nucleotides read TGTGCTAGCAGCCCGAGCTCTGGGGCCAACGTCCTGACTTTC.

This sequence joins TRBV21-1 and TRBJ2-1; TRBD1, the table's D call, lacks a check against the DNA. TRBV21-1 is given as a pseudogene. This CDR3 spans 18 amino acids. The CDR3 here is CASSKGEFRDRGGNEQFF. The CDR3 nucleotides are TGTGCCAGCAGCAAAGGAGAGTTCCGGGACAGGGGGGGGAATGAGCAGTTCTTC.